This T cell receptor (beta chain) comes out of a study of blood T cell repertoires in COVID-19. Only in-frame clones appear in the TCRdb table, and some are missing; sequencing was by immunoSEQ multiplex PCR. The sample has over 200,000 clones; around nine tenths are singletons. Only one count was recorded for this clone. The same CDR3 also results from other DNA sequences found in this sample. V dropped 2 bases and J dropped 0; count of bases not matched to a gene: 0. There are 15 residues in the CDR3. In germline, CDR1 is MGHRA, CDR2 YSYEKL. The sequence derives from a woman aged 18-29 years who had recovered from COVID-19. The J gene is TRBJ2-7, the V gene TRBV4-1, with 11 bases lining up with TRBD2. Sequences were obtained from peripheral blood. CDR3 sequence: CASSQTSGSSYEQYF. The CDR3 DNA reads as TGCGCCAGCAGCCAAACTAGCGGGAGCTCCTACGAGCAGTACTTC.